A single sample gave rise to the 16 T cell receptor beta chains below, sequenced in a study of early T cells in non-severe SARS-CoV-2 infection. TCRdb analysed the 5' RACE reads with MiXCR anew, one entry per CDR3 protein. The sample yields tens of thousands of distinct CDR3 sequences, 11% seen once. Input material: whole blood. Receptors were obtained from an adult who was a healthcare worker with PCR-confirmed SARS-CoV-2 infection or an uninfected control (not recorded which).

This clonotype was detected many times. V gene TRBV9 combines with J gene TRBJ2-7, with a tentative D call TRBD2 (5 bases). The germline V and J ends were trimmed by 3 bases and 2 bases, with 12 bases remaining between them. There are 14 residues in the CDR3. From germline, CDR1 is SGDLS and CDR2 YYNGEE. The CDR3 here is CASSADYLTYEQYF. The DNA for the CDR3 is TGTGCCAGCAGCGCCGACTACCTCACCTACGAGCAGTACTTC. Complete variable domain (other parts from reference TRBV9 and TRBJ2-7): DSGVTQTPKHLITATGQRVTLRCSPRSGDLSVYWYQQSLDQGLQFLIQYYNGEERAKGNILERFSAQQFPDLHSELNLSSLELGDSALYFCASSADYLTYEQYFGPGTRLTVT.

The CDR3 bases are TGCAGTGCTGAAGATGGCAGGGGAGGGTCCAGGGCTGAAAAACTGTTTTTT. Its protein is CSAEDGRGGSRAEKLFF. The gene calls are TRBV20-1 and TRBJ1-4; D is possibly TRBD1 (6 bases). CDR1 and CDR2 (germline): DFQATT, SNEGSKA (reference sequence). V gave up 5 bases and J gave up 7 bases, with 26 bases separating them. The CDR3 sequence is 17 residues long.

The rearrangement uses TRBV3-1 and TRBJ1-6, with D hard to call. The ends were cut back, 4 bases at V and 13 bases at J, with 20 bases in the middle. Germline CDR1 and CDR2: LGHDT and YNNKEL (reference sequence). The CDR3 sequence is 15 residues long. The CDR3 nucleotides are TGTGCCAGCAGCCTCCGTGCGACATCCTCGTCCCCCCTCCACTTT. The encoded protein is CASSLRATSSSPLHF.

The sample holds many counts of this clonotype. The chain recombines TRBV20-1 with TRBJ2-7, with TRBD2 as a possible D gene (6 bases). The CDR3 contains 13 residues. Trimming took off 5 bases at V and 2 bases at J, with 13 bases between the two ends. From germline, CDR1 is DFQATT and CDR2 SNEGSKA (reference sequence). CDR3 in DNA: TGCAGTGCTTCCGGGACTGCAACCTACGAGCAGTACTTC. Its protein is CSASGTATYEQYF.

This clonotype was counted a few times. The V call is TRBV12-3 or TRBV12-4, the J call TRBJ1-1; D gene unclear. Between the trimmed V and J ends, which lost 5 bases and 1 base, there was a span of 11 bases. The CDR3 is 14 amino acids. The CDR3 DNA reads as TGTGCCAGCAGTCCCACGGTTCGGAACACTGAAGCTTTCTTT. Protein: CASSPTVRNTEAFF.

This clonotype was seen ten or more times. This chain uses TRBV12-5 with TRBJ2-1, with D perhaps matching TRBD1 (6 bases). This CDR3 region has 13 residues. Trimming pared 7 bases from V and 6 bases from J, leaving 13 bases between. The germline V gene has CDR1 LGHNT and CDR2 FRNRAP. In DNA, the CDR3 is TGTGCTAGTGCCCAGGACAGAAGCAATGAGCAGTTCTTC. Translation: CASAQDRSNEQFF.

This clonotype was detected a few times. The chain joins TRBV11-3 to TRBJ2-2; no reliable D call. The germline V and J ends were trimmed by 4 bases and 3 bases, with 3 bases remaining between them. The CDR3 is 12 amino acids. The germline gives CDR1 SGHNT, CDR2 YENEEA. CDR3 protein: CASSSYTGELFF. As DNA, the CDR3 is TGTGCCAGCAGCTCTTACACCGGGGAGCTGTTTTTT.

This clonotype was detected many times. The chain combines TRBV28 with TRBJ2-7, with D perhaps TRBD2 (6 bases). V was shortened by 3 bases and J by 4 bases, with 7 bases between the two germline ends. The CDR3 has 12 amino acids. Germline values: CDR1 MDHEN, CDR2 SYDVKM. The CDR3 region has the DNA TGTGCCAGCAGTTTGGGGGGTTACGAGCAGTACTTC. Translating it yields CASSLGGYEQYF. The full variable domain, with the rest looked up from reference TRBV28 and TRBJ2-7, is DVKVTQSSRYLVKRTGEKVFLECVQDMDHENMFWYRQDPGLGLRLIYFSYDVKMKEKGDIPEGYSVSREKKERFSLILESASTNQTSMYLCASSLGGYEQYFGPGTRLTVT.

This chain links TRBV5-4 with TRBJ2-2; 10 bases line up with TRBD2. Germline values: CDR1 SGHNT, CDR2 YYREEE (reference sequence). This CDR3 has 11 amino acids. CDR3 loop: CASGGTGELFF. The CDR3 DNA sequence: TGTGCTAGCGGGGGGACCGGGGAGCTGTTTTTT.

The chain combines TRBV5-6 with TRBJ2-1; D is unclear. Trimming shortened V by 4 bases and J by 5 bases, and 10 bases separated the two germline ends. CDR1 and CDR2 from the germline V gene are SGHDT and YYEEEE. CDR3 length equals 13 residues. The CDR3 bases are TGTGCCAGCAGCCTCACCTTTAACAATGAGCAGTTCTTC. Its translation: CASSLTFNNEQFF.

This chain joins TRBV5-1 and TRBJ2-1; D remains ambiguous. The CDR3 has 13 amino acids. V lost 6 bases and J lost 8, with 15 bases in between. The V gene's germline CDR1 is SGHRS and CDR2 YFSETQ. The CDR3 loop reads CASNRPPNDEQFF. As DNA, the CDR3 is TGCGCCAGCAACCGCCCCCCGAACGATGAGCAGTTCTTC.

This clonotype was observed a handful of times. The chain has TRBV10-2 and TRBJ2-5; 8 bases are shared with TRBD2. The CDR3 length is 12 residues. Germline V gene sequence: CDR1 WSHSY, CDR2 SAAADI. The junction had 1 base not matched to a gene; V was cut back by 6 bases and J by 4 bases. CDR3 nucleotide sequence: TGCGCCAGCAGAAGCGGGGGAGAGACCCAGTACTTC. Translation gives CASRSGGETQYF.

There are a few counts of this clonotype. The rearrangement links TRBV9 to TRBJ1-3; D not certain. V shed 1 base and J shed 4 bases, with 9 bases lying between them. The CDR3 has 14 amino acids. Germline V gives CDR1 SGDLS, CDR2 YYNGEE. CDR3 DNA sequence: TGTGCCAGCAGCGTAACCGGTGGGGGAAACACCATATATTTT. Its protein product is CASSVTGGGNTIYF.

This clonotype was seen just once. V usage is TRBV20-1 and J usage is TRBJ2-7; weak D call: TRBD2 (6 bases). This CDR3 region has 14 residues. CDR1 DFQATT and CDR2 SNEGSKA come from the germline V gene (reference sequence). The V gene lost 0 bases and the J gene lost 3 bases, with 12 bases spanning the gap. The CDR3 sequence: CSARDYLADYEQYF. The CDR3 DNA follows: TGCAGTGCTAGAGATTATTTAGCGGACTACGAGCAGTACTTC.

This clonotype was counted only a few times. This chain links TRBV4-1 with TRBJ2-7; D is perhaps TRBD2 (5 bases). Germline-derived CDR1 and CDR2 are MGHRA and YSYEKL. The CDR3 loop spans 16 amino acids. Trimming took 0 bases from V and 1 from J, leaving 13 bases between them. The CDR3 loop reads CASSQDEGLRSYEQYF. Here the CDR3 DNA reads TGCGCCAGCAGCCAAGATGAAGGACTCAGATCCTACGAGCAGTACTTC.

This clonotype was seen at least ten times. The rearrangement links TRBV5-4 to TRBJ1-3, with D perhaps matching TRBD1 (5 bases). The germline CDR1 and CDR2 sequences are SGHNT and YYREEE (reference sequence). The CDR3 has 13 amino acids. The V and J ends lost 1 base and 4 bases respectively, with 6 bases between them. The CDR3 is CASSLTGGNTIYF. CDR3 coding DNA: TGTGCCAGCAGCTTGACAGGAGGAAACACCATATATTTT.